The 27 T cell receptor beta chains below were found in one sample sequenced in a study of cytomegalovirus exposure and HLA in healthy donors (dated by TCRdb to 2016 to 2017). Library generation was performed with the immunoSEQ multiplex PCR assay. The multiplex PCR relied on a mix of 60 forward primers for TCR Vbeta segments and 13 reverse primers for TCR Jbeta segments. The table comes from immuneACCESS by way of TCRdb, which keeps in-frame sequences with V and J called. Part of the clones is missing from these tables; in studies checked, under half for an unresolved V gene and the rest for unknown reasons. In all, the sample holds roughly 54,000 clones, and about 70% of those were seen once. The ten largest clones add up to around 19% of the sample. The sequenced material came from PBMCs. These receptors were collected from a woman between 55 and 75 years old in good health and CMV-seropositive.

The chain has TRBV11-2 and TRBJ2-7; tentative D call: TRBD1 (5 bases). V lost 1 base, J lost 3 bases, and 19 bases lay in between. Germline CDR1 reads SGHAT; CDR2 reads FQNNGV. The CDR3 has 17 amino acids. Here the CDR3 reads CASSLGSTWGVNYEQYF. The CDR3 DNA reads as TGTGCCAGCAGCTTAGGGAGTACTTGGGGCGTTAACTACGAGCAGTACTTC.

This clone was counted once. The chain joins TRBV11-2 to TRBJ1-1; possible D gene TRBD1, 5 bases. The CDR3 runs to 17 residues. Trimming removed 2 bases at V and 0 bases at J, with 16 bases between. Germline CDR1 is SGHAT and CDR2 is FQNNGV. This CDR3 reads CASSLRQLGRMNTEAFF. CDR3 nucleotides: TGTGCCAGCAGCTTACGACAGCTAGGTAGGATGAACACTGAAGCTTTCTTT.

The chain employs TRBV19 and TRBJ1-1; 8 nucleotides align to TRBD1. Trimming removed 5 bases from V and 3 bases from J; junction bases left unmatched: 5. This CDR3 region has 14 residues. Germline CDR1 reads LNHDA; CDR2 reads SQIVND (reference sequence). CDR3: CASSLGTGHTEAFF. DNA of the CDR3: TGTGCCAGTAGTTTAGGGACAGGCCACACTGAAGCTTTCTTT. Using reference TRBV19 and TRBJ1-1 for the parts outside the CDR3, the full variable domain is DGGITQSPKYLFRKEGQNVTLSCEQNLNHDAMYWYRQDPGQGLRLIYYSQIVNDFQKGDIAEGYSVSREKKESFPLTVTSAQKNPTAFYLCASSLGTGHTEAFFGQGTRLTVV.

The chain carries TRBV19 and TRBJ2-5; 8 nucleotides align to TRBD1. The CDR3 runs to 13 residues. Germline V gives CDR1 LNHDA, CDR2 SQIVND (reference sequence). V dropped 3 bases and J dropped 5; count of bases not matched to a gene: 2. This chain's CDR3 is CASSINRGETQYF. The DNA for the CDR3 is TGTGCCAGTAGTATTAACAGGGGGGAGACCCAGTACTTC.

The chain uses TRBV30 and TRBJ1-1; perhaps TRBD1 as D (5 bases). The germline V and J ends were trimmed by 3 bases and 7 bases, with 15 bases remaining between them. The CDR3 totals 13 residues. Looked up from germline, CDR1 is GTSNPN and CDR2 is SVGIG (reference sequence). The CDR3 reads CAWRNQGTVEAFF. As DNA, the CDR3 is TGTGCCTGGAGGAACCAGGGAACGGTTGAAGCTTTCTTT.

The genes are TRBV30 and TRBJ1-2; 7 bases match TRBD1. Looked up from germline, CDR1 is GTSNPN and CDR2 is SVGIG (reference sequence). J lost 13 bases, V lost 2 bases, and 13 bases had no gene match. CDR3 length: 13 amino acids. The CDR3 loop reads CAWSLTRDSFSTF. The DNA of the CDR3 is TGTGCCTGGAGTTTGACCCGGGACAGTTTCTCCACCTTC.

V usage is TRBV7-9 and J usage is TRBJ1-2; D might be TRBD1 (5 bases). Germline assignment: CDR1 SEHNR and CDR2 FQNEAQ (reference sequence). The CDR3 has 14 amino acids. Between the trimmed V and J ends, which lost 2 bases and 6 bases, there was a span of 13 bases. In DNA form, the CDR3 reads TGTGCCAGCAGCTTAAGTCAGGGAGGAAATGGCTACACCTTC. Translation gives CASSLSQGGNGYTF.

The chain is built from TRBV7-2 and TRBJ2-3; D is ambiguous. The CDR3 has 13 residues. Germline V CDR1 and CDR2: SGHTA, FQGNSA. V was trimmed by 7 bases and J by 3 bases, leaving 11 bases between them. CDR3 residues: CASTYYSTDTQYF. The CDR3 DNA is TGTGCCAGCACCTACTACTCGACAGATACGCAGTATTTT.

This clone turned up a few times. V is TRBV6-5 and J is TRBJ2-7; 9 bases align to TRBD1. After removal of 8 bases from V and 3 bases from J, the junction contained 11 bases not matched to a gene. Germline CDR1 reads MNHEY; CDR2 reads SVGAGI. The CDR3 totals 15 residues. The CDR3 loop is CASRSWGQGNYEQYF. The CDR3 bases are TGTGCCAGCCGGAGTTGGGGACAGGGTAACTACGAGCAGTACTTC.

V and J are TRBV25-1 and TRBJ1-1; 7 bases agree with TRBD1. The junction had 13 bases not matched to a gene; V was cut back by 7 bases and J by 8 bases. Germline assignment: CDR1 MGHDK and CDR2 SYGVNS. The length of the CDR3 is 14 residues. CDR3 in amino acids: CASTSDRVGGEAFF. CDR3 coding DNA: TGTGCCAGCACCTCAGACAGGGTGGGTGGGGAAGCTTTCTTT.

V and J are TRBV2 and TRBJ1-3, with D unclear. The CDR3 extends over 12 amino acids. Trimming removed 6 bases at V and 1 base at J, with 4 bases between. Germline V gene data show CDR1 as SNHLY and CDR2 as FYNNEI. In DNA, the CDR3 is TGTGCCAGCAGGGAGTCTGGAAACACCATATATTTT. This sequence encodes CASRESGNTIYF.

The chain couples TRBV7-2 to TRBJ2-2; D is undetermined. The germline gives CDR1 SGHTA, CDR2 FQGNSA. This CDR3 is 15 amino acids long. With 1 base removed from V and 5 bases from J, the gap between germline ends came to 11 bases. The CDR3 sequence: CASSLVWQATGELFF. As DNA, the CDR3 is TGTGCCAGCAGCTTAGTGTGGCAGGCTACCGGGGAGCTGTTTTTT. Together with reference TRBV7-2 and TRBJ2-2, the CDR3 gives the full variable domain: GAGVSQSPSNKVTEKGKDVELRCDPISGHTALYWYRQSLGQGLEFLIYFQGNSAPDKSGLPSDRFSAERTGGSVSTLTIQRTQQEDSAVYLCASSLVWQATGELFFGEGSRLTVL.

By proportion, this clone is medium-sized (0.01 to 0.1%). This chain uses TRBV27 with TRBJ1-4; perhaps TRBD1 as D (5 bases). Germline loops: CDR1 MNHEY, CDR2 SMNVEV (reference sequence). The CDR3 has 17 amino acids. Trimming took 2 bases from V and 3 from J, leaving 16 bases between them. The CDR3 nucleotides are TGTGCCAGCAGTTTAGTGGGGGGGGATGCGGCTAATGAAAAACTGTTTTTT. Translating gives CASSLVGGDAANEKLFF.

This clone was picked up a small number of times. J is TRBJ2-7 and V is TRBV11-2, with 8 positions matching TRBD2. Germline trimming cut 1 base from V and 3 bases from J; bases unmatched to any gene: 8. Germline CDR1 reads SGHAT; CDR2 reads FQNNGV. This CDR3 comprises 16 residues. The CDR3 loop is CASSLVRAGVNYEQYF. The DNA for the CDR3 is TGTGCCAGCAGCTTAGTTAGAGCGGGGGTGAACTACGAGCAGTACTTC.

The genes are TRBV11-3 and TRBJ2-5; 7 bases align to TRBD1. The trim removed 1 base at V and 1 base at J, leaving 6 bases unmatched. The CDR3 is 16 amino acids. CDR1 and CDR2 from the germline V gene are SGHNT and YENEEA. The CDR3 loop reads CASSLGNRGPQETQYF. In DNA form, the CDR3 reads TGTGCCAGCAGCTTAGGGAACAGGGGACCCCAAGAGACCCAGTACTTC.

This clone was seen more than once but under ten times. The chain recombines TRBV30 with TRBJ2-7; a weak D match, TRBD1 (6 bases). Per the germline V gene, CDR1 is GTSNPN and CDR2 is SVGIG (reference sequence). Trimming cost V 3 bases and J 8 bases, with 17 bases left between them. This CDR3 spans 13 amino acids. CDR3 DNA: TGTGCCTGGAGAAAGAGTGGACAGACGCAGCAGTACTTC. Protein product: CAWRKSGQTQQYF.

The table lists this clone with a few counts. The J gene is TRBJ2-3, the V gene TRBV19, with TRBD2 matching 7 bases. The CDR3 spans 14 residues. The trim removed 10 bases at V and 2 bases at J, leaving 9 bases unmatched. Germline V gene lookup returns CDR1 LNHDA and CDR2 SQIVND (reference sequence). CDR3 region: CATGLEGATDTQYF. The DNA of the CDR3 is TGTGCCACTGGACTAGAGGGTGCCACAGATACGCAGTATTTT.

This sequence joins TRBV10-1 and TRBJ1-4; 9 bases line up with TRBD1. The CDR3 sequence is 13 residues long. Germline V lookup: CDR1 WNHNN, CDR2 SYGVQD (reference sequence). V lost 8 bases and J lost 8; bases outside the gene matches: 6. CDR3 coding DNA: TGCGCCAGCCAAACAGGGGGCGACGAAAAACTGTTTTTT. Its protein is CASQTGGDEKLFF.

V usage is TRBV11-2 and J usage is TRBJ1-2; TRBD1 matches at 7 bases. The CDR3 runs to 14 residues. The germline V gene encodes CDR1 SGHAT and CDR2 FQNNGV. Trimming removed 4 bases from V and 5 bases from J; junction bases left unmatched: 7. The CDR3 reads CASSSQQGRYGYTF. The CDR3 DNA reads as TGTGCCAGCAGCTCCCAACAGGGGCGATATGGCTACACCTTC. Filled out from reference TRBV11-2 and TRBJ1-2, the complete variable domain reads EAGVAQSPRYKIIEKRQSVAFWCNPISGHATLYWYQQILGQGPKLLIQFQNNGVVDDSQLPKDRFSAERLKGVDSTLKIQPAKLEDSAVYLCASSSQQGRYGYTFGSGTRLTVV.

J is TRBJ1-1 and V is TRBV5-4; D not certain. Germline V gene data show CDR1 as SGHNT and CDR2 as YYREEE (reference sequence). This CDR3 is built from 11 residues. The V gene lost 0 bases and the J gene lost 11 bases, with 8 bases spanning the gap. CDR3 in DNA: TGTGCCAGCAGCTTGGCGGGGAGGGCTTTCTTT. Translated: CASSLAGRAFF.

The chain couples TRBV12-5 to TRBJ2-7, with D maybe TRBD2 (6 bases). V was pared by 6 bases and J by 6 bases, with 27 bases between. CDR3 size: 17 residues. In germline, CDR1 is LGHNT, CDR2 FRNRAP. Here the CDR3 reads CASGPPVAGPLTLEQYF. The CDR3 bases are TGTGCTAGTGGCCCGCCCGTTGCGGGACCCCTGACCCTCGAGCAGTACTTC.

J is TRBJ1-1 and V is TRBV15, with D hard to call. CDR3 length equals 14 residues. The germline V gene has CDR1 LNHNV and CDR2 YYDKDF (reference sequence). The V end was cut by 0 bases, the J end by 6 bases, with 11 bases between. For the CDR3, the DNA is TGTGCCACCAGCAGAGACCTAGAGAGCTCTGAAGCTTTCTTT. Its translation is CATSRDLESSEAFF.

This chain links TRBV6-5 with TRBJ2-7, with D tentatively TRBD1 (6 bases). Trimming removed 6 bases from V and 3 bases from J, with 12 bases in between. The germline V gene has CDR1 MNHEY and CDR2 SVGAGI. The CDR3 has 13 residues. DNA for the CDR3: TGTGCCAGCAGGACAGGCACACTCTACGAGCAGTACTTC. Translation gives CASRTGTLYEQYF.

Turning to this clone: Additional DNA sequences in this sample encode the identical CDR3. The V call is TRBV9, the J call TRBJ2-3; D is perhaps TRBD2 (5 bases). This CDR3 has 13 amino acids. The germline gives CDR1 SGDLS, CDR2 YYNGEE. V gave up 0 bases and J gave up 6 bases, with 8 bases separating them. CDR3 nucleotides: TGTGCCAGCAGCGTAGGGCCGGGGGATACGCAGTATTTT. The encoded protein is CASSVGPGDTQYF.

The table lists this clone with a count of one. The rearrangement uses TRBV5-1 and TRBJ2-7, with a weak D call TRBD2 (6 bases). Germline values: CDR1 SGHRS, CDR2 YFSETQ. The CDR3 loop spans 16 amino acids. Trimming left V 0 bases short and J 1 base short, with 14 bases between. CDR3 protein: CASSLAGTAGSYEQYF. CDR3 coding DNA: TGCGCCAGCAGCTTGGCCGGGACGGCGGGGTCCTACGAGCAGTACTTC.

J is TRBJ2-7 and V is TRBV5-5, with 10 bases that match TRBD1. The CDR3 consists of 15 residues. V trimming: 4 bases; J trimming: 0 bases; junction bases outside the gene matches: 4. Per germline, CDR1 SGHKS and CDR2 YYEKEE (reference sequence). The CDR3 sequence: CASSGGTGASYEQYF. The CDR3 DNA follows: TGTGCCAGCAGCGGGGGGACAGGGGCCTCCTACGAGCAGTACTTC.

The CDR3 reads CASSPSIDSLNSPLHF. CDR3 in DNA: TGTGCCAGCAGTCCGTCGATAGATTCCCTTAATTCACCCCTCCACTTT. The gene calls are TRBV5-4 and TRBJ1-6; D unresolved. In germline, CDR1 is SGHNT, CDR2 YYREEE (reference sequence). V lost 5 bases to trimming and J lost 6 bases, with 18 bases between them. The CDR3 consists of 16 residues.